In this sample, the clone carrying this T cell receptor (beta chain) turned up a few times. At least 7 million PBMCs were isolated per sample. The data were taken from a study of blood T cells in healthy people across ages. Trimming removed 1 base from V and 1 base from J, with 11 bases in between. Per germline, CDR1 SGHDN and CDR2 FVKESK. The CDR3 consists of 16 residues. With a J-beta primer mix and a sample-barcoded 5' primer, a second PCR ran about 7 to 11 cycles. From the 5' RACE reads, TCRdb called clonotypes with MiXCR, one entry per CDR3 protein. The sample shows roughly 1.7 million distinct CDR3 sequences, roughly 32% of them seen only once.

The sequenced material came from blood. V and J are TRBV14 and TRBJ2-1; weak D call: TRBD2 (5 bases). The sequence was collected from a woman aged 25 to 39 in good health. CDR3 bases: TGTGCCAGCAGCCAAGCGGGGTGGCTATCCTACAATGAGCAGTTCTTC. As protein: CASSQAGWLSYNEQFF.